A single sample is the source of the 14 T cell receptor beta chains below, sequenced in a study of blood T cell repertoires in COVID-19 (dated by TCRdb to 2018 to 2021). The receptor library was made with the immunoSEQ multiplex PCR assay. This is the immuneACCESS table as TCRdb keeps it, with only in-frame sequences that have V and J called. A part of the clones is gone; compared with another copy, unresolved V genes explain less than half, and the rest is unexplained. The sample table holds roughly 120,000 clones, of which 83% were seen once. 2% to 2.5% of the sample is held by the ten biggest clonotypes. The source material was peripheral blood. All receptors derive from a man under 40 with acute or convalescent COVID-19.

Only a few counts were recorded for this clone. This chain uses TRBV6-5 with TRBJ1-4; D might be TRBD1 (5 bases). Trimming pared 5 bases from V and 2 bases from J, leaving 12 bases between. CDR1 and CDR2 from the germline V gene are MNHEY and SVGAGI. This CDR3 is built from 15 residues. This chain's CDR3 is CASSSISGTNEKLFF. Written as DNA, the CDR3 is TGTGCCAGCAGTAGCATATCAGGGACTAATGAAAAACTGTTTTTT.

This chain connects TRBV4-1 to TRBJ2-2; perhaps TRBD1 as D (6 bases). V was pared by 4 bases and J by 0 bases, with 12 bases between. The CDR3 has 16 amino acids. Germline V gene lookup returns CDR1 MGHRA and CDR2 YSYEKL. Here the CDR3 reads CASSPGAAANTGELFF. The CDR3 nucleotides read TGCGCCAGCAGCCCAGGGGCCGCCGCGAACACCGGGGAGCTGTTTTTT.

As for this clone: Other DNA sequences in the same sample also yield this CDR3. This rearrangement joins TRBV6-2 or TRBV6-3 to TRBJ1-1; D might be TRBD1 (5 bases). CDR1 is MNHEY, CDR2 SVGEGT, per germline. V lost 2 bases to trimming and J lost 2 bases, with 6 bases between them. This CDR3 is 13 amino acids long. The CDR3 protein is CASSYTGNTEAFF. Written as DNA, the CDR3 is TGTGCCAGCAGTTACACAGGTAACACTGAAGCTTTCTTT.

The chain has TRBV6-6 and TRBJ2-7, with 7 bases lining up with TRBD2. The CDR3 length is 15 residues. Losses at the gene ends were 2 bases for V and 3 bases for J; bases not matched to a gene: 7. Germline assignment: CDR1 MNHNY and CDR2 SVGAGI (reference sequence). Here the CDR3 reads CASSYVPASGYEQYV. CDR3 nucleotide sequence: TGTGCCAGCAGTTACGTGCCGGCTAGCGGCTACGAGCAGTACGTC.

V usage is TRBV10-3 and J usage is TRBJ2-1; possibly TRBD2 for D (6 bases). This CDR3 has 17 amino acids. The germline V gene has CDR1 ENHRY and CDR2 SYGVKD. V gave up 2 bases and J gave up 6 bases, with 20 bases separating them. CDR3 DNA: TGTGCCATCAGTGAGCGGGTTTTACTAGCATACTCCAATGAGCAGTTCTTC. Protein sequence: CAISERVLLAYSNEQFF.

The rearrangement links TRBV18 to TRBJ2-1, with TRBD2 identical over 13 bases. The CDR3 length is 16 residues. Unmatched junction bases numbered 6, after V lost 5 bases and J lost 5 bases. Germline V gene sequence: CDR1 KGHSH, CDR2 LQKENI. The CDR3 reads CASSSGTSGTHNEQFF. The CDR3, as DNA: TGTGCCAGCTCATCCGGGACTAGCGGGACTCACAATGAGCAGTTCTTC. Based on the CDR3 plus reference TRBV18 and TRBJ2-1, the full variable domain is NAGVMQNPRHLVRRRGQEARLRCSPMKGHSHVYWYRQLPEEGLKFMVYLQKENIIDESGMPKERFSAEFPKEGPSILRIQQVVRGDSAAYFCASSSGTSGTHNEQFFGPGTRLTVL.

The chain joins TRBV3-1 (or the pseudogene TRBV3-2) to TRBJ1-4; D ambiguous. Germline CDR1 and CDR2: LGHDT and YNNKEL (reference sequence). The CDR3 is made up of 13 amino acids. Deletions cut 10 bases from V and 5 bases from J, with 14 bases between. The CDR3 coding sequence is TGTGCCACCTCGAGGATTCTCAATGAAAAACTGTTTTTT. Its translation: CATSRILNEKLFF.

The chain uses TRBV25-1 and TRBJ1-2; D unresolved. Trimming took 2 bases from V and 3 from J, leaving 10 bases between them. From germline, CDR1 is MGHDK and CDR2 SYGVNS. The CDR3 is 14 amino acids. CDR3 nucleotide sequence: TGTGCCAGCAGTGAAGAGACAAGCCACTATGGCTACACCTTC. Its protein is CASSEETSHYGYTF.

The chain joins TRBV19 to TRBJ1-1, with TRBD1 as a possible D gene (5 bases). Per germline, CDR1 LNHDA and CDR2 SQIVND (reference sequence). This CDR3 region has 13 residues. Trimming took off 5 bases at V and 3 bases at J, with 10 bases between the two ends. The CDR3: CASSSQQDTEAFF. In nucleotides, the CDR3 is TGTGCCAGTAGTTCCCAACAGGACACTGAAGCTTTCTTT.

The CDR3 DNA is TGTGCCAGCAGTGAGACAGGAAGCTCCTACGAGCAGTACGTC. Translated: CASSETGSSYEQYV. This chain uses TRBV6-1 with TRBJ2-7; D may be TRBD1 (6 bases). V was pared by 3 bases and J by 0 bases, with 9 bases between. The CDR3 totals 14 residues. Germline V gene sequence: CDR1 MNHNS, CDR2 SASEGT.

Comment on this clone: At one end, the junction sequence differs from germline, possibly due to a read error. CDR3 amino acids: CASSIGGRERHF. CDR3 sequence (DNA): TGTGCCAGTAGTATAGGAGGGCGGGAACGACACTTT. V and J are TRBV19 and TRBJ1-1; D not certain. Germline V gives CDR1 LNHDA, CDR2 SQIVND (reference sequence). There are 12 residues in the CDR3.

The chain couples TRBV28 to TRBJ2-3; 11 nucleotides line up with TRBD2. The germline V gene has CDR1 MDHEN and CDR2 SYDVKM. Unmatched junction bases numbered 6, after V lost 6 bases and J lost 4 bases. The CDR3 consists of 15 residues. The CDR3 sequence: CASRGLAGGADTQYF. CDR3 bases: TGTGCCAGCAGGGGCCTAGCGGGAGGAGCAGATACGCAGTATTTT.

This rearrangement joins TRBV5-6 to TRBJ2-3; 10 nucleotides match TRBD2. Germline V CDR1 and CDR2: SGHDT, YYEEEE. The CDR3 sequence is 17 residues long. Germline trimming cut 0 bases from V and 2 bases from J; bases unmatched to any gene: 6. CDR3 region: CASSLASSGGFTDTQYF. Here the CDR3 DNA reads TGTGCCAGCAGCTTGGCGAGTAGCGGGGGGTTCACAGATACGCAGTATTTT.

The chain links TRBV6-5 to TRBJ2-2; 7 positions agree with TRBD2. This CDR3 has 14 amino acids. Germline V gene data show CDR1 as MNHEY and CDR2 as SVGAGI. V lost 0 bases to trimming and J lost 8 bases; unmatched junction nucleotides: 3. As DNA, the CDR3 is TGTGCCAGCAGTTACTCGAGCGGGGTAGGGGAGCTGTTTTTT. Residues: CASSYSSGVGELFF.